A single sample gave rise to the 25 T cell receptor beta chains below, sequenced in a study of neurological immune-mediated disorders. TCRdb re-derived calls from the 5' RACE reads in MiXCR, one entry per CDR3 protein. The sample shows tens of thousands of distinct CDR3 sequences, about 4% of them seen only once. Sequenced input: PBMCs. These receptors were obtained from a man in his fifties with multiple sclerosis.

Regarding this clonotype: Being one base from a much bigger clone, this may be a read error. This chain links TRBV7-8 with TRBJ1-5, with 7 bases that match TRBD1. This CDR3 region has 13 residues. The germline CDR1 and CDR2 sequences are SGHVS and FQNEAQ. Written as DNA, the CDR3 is TGTGCCAGCAGCCTGACAGGGCGAGAGCCCCAGAATTTT. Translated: CASSLTGREPQNF.

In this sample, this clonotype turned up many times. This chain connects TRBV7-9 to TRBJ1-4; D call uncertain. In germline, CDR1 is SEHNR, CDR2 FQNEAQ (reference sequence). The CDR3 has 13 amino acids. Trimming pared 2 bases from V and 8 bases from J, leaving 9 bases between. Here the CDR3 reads CASSLMFGEKLFF. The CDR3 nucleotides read TGTGCCAGCAGCTTAATGTTTGGGGAAAAACTGTTTTTT.

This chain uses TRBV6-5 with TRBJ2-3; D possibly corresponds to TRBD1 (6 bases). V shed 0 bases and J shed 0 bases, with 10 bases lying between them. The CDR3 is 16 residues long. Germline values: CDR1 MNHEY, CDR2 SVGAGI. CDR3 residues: CASSYSMTGSTDTQYF. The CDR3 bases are TGTGCCAGCAGTTACTCGATGACAGGTAGCACAGATACGCAGTATTTT.

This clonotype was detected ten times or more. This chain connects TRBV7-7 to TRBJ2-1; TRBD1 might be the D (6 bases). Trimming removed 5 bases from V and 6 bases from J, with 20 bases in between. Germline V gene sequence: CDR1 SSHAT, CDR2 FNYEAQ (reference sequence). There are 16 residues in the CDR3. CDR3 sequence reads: CASSSLRTESINEQFF. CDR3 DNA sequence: TGTGCCAGCAGCAGCCTGAGGACAGAGTCAATCAATGAGCAGTTCTTC.

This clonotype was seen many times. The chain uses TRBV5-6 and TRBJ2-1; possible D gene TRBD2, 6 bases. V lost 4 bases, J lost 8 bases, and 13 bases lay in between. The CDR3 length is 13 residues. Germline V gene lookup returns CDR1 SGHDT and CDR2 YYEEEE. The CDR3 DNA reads TGTGCCAGCAGCCCAGGAGGGCGCCATGAGCAGTTCTTC. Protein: CASSPGGRHEQFF.

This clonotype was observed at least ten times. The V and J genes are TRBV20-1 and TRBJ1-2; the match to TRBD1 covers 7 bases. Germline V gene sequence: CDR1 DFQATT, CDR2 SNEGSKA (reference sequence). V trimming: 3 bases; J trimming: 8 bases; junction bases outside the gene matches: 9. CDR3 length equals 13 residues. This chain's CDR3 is CSARDRYLRGYTF. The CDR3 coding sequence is TGCAGTGCTAGGGACAGGTACTTGCGAGGCTACACCTTC.

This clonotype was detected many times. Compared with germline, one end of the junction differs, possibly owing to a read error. The CDR3 is CASSPMDPQPQNF. The CDR3, as DNA: TGTGCCAGCAGCCCCATGGACCCTCAGCCCCAGAATTTT. The chain employs TRBV5-5 and TRBJ1-5; D gene uncertain. Germline lookup yields CDR1 SGHKS and CDR2 YYEKEE (reference sequence). The CDR3 totals 13 residues.

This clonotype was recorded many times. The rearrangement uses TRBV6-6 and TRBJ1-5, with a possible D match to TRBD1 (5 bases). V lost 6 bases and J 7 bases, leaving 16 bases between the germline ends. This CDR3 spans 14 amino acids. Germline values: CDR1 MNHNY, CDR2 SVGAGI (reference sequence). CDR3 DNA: TGTGCCAGCAGAAACGCCGGGGGTGGGCAGCCCCAGCATTTT. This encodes CASRNAGGGQPQHF.

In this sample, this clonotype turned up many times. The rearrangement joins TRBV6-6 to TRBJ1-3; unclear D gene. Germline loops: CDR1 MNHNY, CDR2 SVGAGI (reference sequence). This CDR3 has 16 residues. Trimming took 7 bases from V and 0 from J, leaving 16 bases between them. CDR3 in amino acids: CASNLARVSSGNTIYF. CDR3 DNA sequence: TGTGCCAGCAATCTTGCCAGAGTGAGCTCTGGAAACACCATATATTTT.

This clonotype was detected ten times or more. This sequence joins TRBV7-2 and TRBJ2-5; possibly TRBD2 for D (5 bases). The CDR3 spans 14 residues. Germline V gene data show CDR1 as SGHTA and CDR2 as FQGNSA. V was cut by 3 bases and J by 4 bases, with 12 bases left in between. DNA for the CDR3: TGTGCCAGCAGCTTTGCTATTGGAGGAGAGACCCAGTACTTC. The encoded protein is CASSFAIGGETQYF. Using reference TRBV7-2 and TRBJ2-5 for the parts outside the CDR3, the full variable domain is GAGVSQSPSNKVTEKGKDVELRCDPISGHTALYWYRQSLGQGLEFLIYFQGNSAPDKSGLPSDRFSAERTGGSVSTLTIQRTQQEDSAVYLCASSFAIGGETQYFGPGTRLLVL.

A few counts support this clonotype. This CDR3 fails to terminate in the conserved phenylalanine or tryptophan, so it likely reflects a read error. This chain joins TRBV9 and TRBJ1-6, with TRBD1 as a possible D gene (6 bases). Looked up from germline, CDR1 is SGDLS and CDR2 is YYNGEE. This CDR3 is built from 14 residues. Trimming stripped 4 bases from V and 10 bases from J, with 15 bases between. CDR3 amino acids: CASSNRVSASPLHC. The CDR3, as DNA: TGTGCCAGCAGCAACAGGGTGTCGGCGTCACCCCTCCACTGT.

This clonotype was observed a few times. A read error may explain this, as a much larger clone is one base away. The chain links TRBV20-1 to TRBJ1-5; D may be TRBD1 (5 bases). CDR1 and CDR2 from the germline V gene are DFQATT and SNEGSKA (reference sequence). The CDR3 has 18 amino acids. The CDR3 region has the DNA TGCAGTGCTACGGTAACGGGCAGGGCCGACCAAGTAAATCAGCCCCAGAATTTT. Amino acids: CSATVTGRADQVNQPQNF.

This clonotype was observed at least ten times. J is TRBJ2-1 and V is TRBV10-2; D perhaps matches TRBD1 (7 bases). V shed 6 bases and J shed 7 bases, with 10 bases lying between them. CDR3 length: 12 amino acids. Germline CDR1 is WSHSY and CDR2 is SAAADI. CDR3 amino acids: CASSPGGNEQFF. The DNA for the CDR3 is TGCGCCAGCAGCCCAGGGGGGAATGAGCAGTTCTTC.

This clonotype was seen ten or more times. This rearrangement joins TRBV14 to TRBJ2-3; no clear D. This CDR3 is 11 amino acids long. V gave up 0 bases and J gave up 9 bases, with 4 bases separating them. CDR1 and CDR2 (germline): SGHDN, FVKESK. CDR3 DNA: TGTGCCAGCAGCCAAGAAGTGACGCAGTATTTT. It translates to CASSQEVTQYF.

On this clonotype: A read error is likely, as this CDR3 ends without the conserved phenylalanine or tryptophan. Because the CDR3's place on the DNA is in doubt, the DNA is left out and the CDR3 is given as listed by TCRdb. The CDR3 sequence is CSAGLAGDTKYI. The V call is TRBV20-1, the J call TRBJ2-3; TRBD2 is the table's D call, not checked against the DNA. Germline loops: CDR1 DFQATT, CDR2 SNEGSKA (reference sequence). With termini counted, the CDR3 has 12 amino acids.

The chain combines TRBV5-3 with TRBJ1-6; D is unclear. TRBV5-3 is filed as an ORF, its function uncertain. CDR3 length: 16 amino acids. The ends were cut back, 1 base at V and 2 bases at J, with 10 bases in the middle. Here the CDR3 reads CARSLWRSPYNSPLHF. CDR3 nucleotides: TGTGCCAGAAGCTTGTGGAGGTCGCCCTATAATTCACCCCTCCACTTT.

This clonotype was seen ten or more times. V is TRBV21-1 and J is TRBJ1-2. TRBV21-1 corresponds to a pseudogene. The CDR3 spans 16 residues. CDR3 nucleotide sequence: TGTGCCAGCAGCAAAGTCGGGGTTTCTGGGTCCTGTGGCTACACCTTC. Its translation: CASSKVGVSGSCGYTF.

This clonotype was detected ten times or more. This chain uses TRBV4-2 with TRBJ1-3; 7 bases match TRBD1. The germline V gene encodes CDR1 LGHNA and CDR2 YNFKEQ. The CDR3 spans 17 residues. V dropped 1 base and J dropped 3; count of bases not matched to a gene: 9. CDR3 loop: CASSQAGGAAGGNTIYF. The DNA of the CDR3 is TGTGCCAGCAGCCAAGCAGGGGGAGCGGCCGGTGGAAACACCATATATTTT.

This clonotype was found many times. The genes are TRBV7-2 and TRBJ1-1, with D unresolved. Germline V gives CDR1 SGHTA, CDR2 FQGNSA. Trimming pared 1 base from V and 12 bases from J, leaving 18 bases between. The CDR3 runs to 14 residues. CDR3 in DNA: TGTGCCAGCAGCTTAGGACCAGGCGCCGGGTTGACTTTCTTT. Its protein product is CASSLGPGAGLTFF. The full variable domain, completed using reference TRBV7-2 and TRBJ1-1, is GAGVSQSPSNKVTEKGKDVELRCDPISGHTALYWYRQSLGQGLEFLIYFQGNSAPDKSGLPSDRFSAERTGGSVSTLTIQRTQQEDSAVYLCASSLGPGAGLTFFGQGTRLTVV.

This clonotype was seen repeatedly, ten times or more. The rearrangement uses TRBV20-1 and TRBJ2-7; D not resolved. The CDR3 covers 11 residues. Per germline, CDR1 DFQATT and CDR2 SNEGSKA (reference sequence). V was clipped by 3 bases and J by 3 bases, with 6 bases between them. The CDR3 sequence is CSASASYEQYV. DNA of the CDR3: TGCAGTGCTAGTGCCAGCTACGAGCAGTACGTC.

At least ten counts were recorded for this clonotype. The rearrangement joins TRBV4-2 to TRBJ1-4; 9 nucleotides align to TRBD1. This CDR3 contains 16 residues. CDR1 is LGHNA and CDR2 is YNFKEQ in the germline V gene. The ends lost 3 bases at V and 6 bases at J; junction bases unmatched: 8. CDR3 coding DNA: TGTGCCAGCAGCCAGAGCCGGGACAGGGTGTATGAAAAACTGTTTTTT. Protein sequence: CASSQSRDRVYEKLFF.

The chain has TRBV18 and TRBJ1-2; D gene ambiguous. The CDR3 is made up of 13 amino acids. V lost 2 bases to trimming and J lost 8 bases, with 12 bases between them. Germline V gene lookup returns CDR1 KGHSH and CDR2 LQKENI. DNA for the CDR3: TGTGCCAGCTCACCAGGAAGGGTCAGCGGCTACACCTTC. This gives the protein CASSPGRVSGYTF.

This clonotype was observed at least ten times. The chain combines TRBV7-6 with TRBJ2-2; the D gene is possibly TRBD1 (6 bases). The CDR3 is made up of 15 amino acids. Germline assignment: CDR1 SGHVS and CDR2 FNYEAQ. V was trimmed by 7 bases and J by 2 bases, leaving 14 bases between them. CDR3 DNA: TGTGCCAGCAACCCAACAGGGCAAAACACCGGGGAGCTGTTTTTT. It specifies CASNPTGQNTGELFF.

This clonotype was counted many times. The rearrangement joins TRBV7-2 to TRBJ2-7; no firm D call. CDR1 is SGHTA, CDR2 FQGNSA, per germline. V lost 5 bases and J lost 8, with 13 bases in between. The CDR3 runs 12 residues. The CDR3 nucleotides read TGTGCCAGCAGCCCCGGGCTAGGGAAGCAGTACTTC. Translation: CASSPGLGKQYF.

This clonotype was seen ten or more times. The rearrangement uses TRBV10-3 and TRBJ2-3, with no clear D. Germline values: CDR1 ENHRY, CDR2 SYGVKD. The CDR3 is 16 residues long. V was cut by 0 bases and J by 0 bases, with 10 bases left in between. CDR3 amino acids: CAISESKARSTDTQYF. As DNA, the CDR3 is TGTGCCATCAGTGAGTCGAAGGCCCGAAGCACAGATACGCAGTATTTT.